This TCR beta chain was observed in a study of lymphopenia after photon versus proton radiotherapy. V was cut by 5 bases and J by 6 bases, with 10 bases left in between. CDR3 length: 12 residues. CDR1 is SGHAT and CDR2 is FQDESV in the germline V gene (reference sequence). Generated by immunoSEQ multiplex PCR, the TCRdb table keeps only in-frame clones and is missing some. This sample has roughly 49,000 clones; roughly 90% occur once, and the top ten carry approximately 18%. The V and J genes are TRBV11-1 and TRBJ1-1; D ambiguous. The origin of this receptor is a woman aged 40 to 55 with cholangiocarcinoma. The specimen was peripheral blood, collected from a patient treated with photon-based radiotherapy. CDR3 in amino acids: CASSEVGAEAFF. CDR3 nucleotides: TGTGCCAGCAGCGAAGTTGGGGCTGAAGCTTTCTTT.